This TCR beta chain was recovered during a study of graft-versus-host responses after intestinal transplantation. About the study: Transplants given to recipients were multivisceral, liver-intestinal, or isolated intestinal. General observations from the study: Early declines in HvG clones that occurred post-transplant were associated with peak circulating GvH clone levels. In recipient marrow, GvH clones were found, and some appeared first in ileum or blood. Allografts of one patient group, those with graft-donor T cell macrochimerism, had high graft-versus-host to host-versus-graft clonal ratios.

The protocol was immunoSEQ multiplex PCR, while the TCRdb copy is restricted to in-frame clones and leaves out a portion. The sample yields more than 30,000 clones, approximately 86% seen once. Intraepithelial and lamina propria lymphocytes were freed from processed graft tissue. Comment on this clone: As yet, its antigen is unknown.

The clonotype comes from a human patient who received an intestinal transplant, so some T cells may come from the graft donor. The sequencing here drew on ileum tissue, taken about 28 weeks after intestinal transplant.

CDR3 sequence reads: CASSYSGGDEKLFF. In DNA form, the CDR3 reads TGTGCCAGCAGTTACTCCGGGGGTGATGAAAAACTGTTTTTT. The chain joins TRBV6-5 to TRBJ1-4, with D possibly matching TRBD1 (5 bases). V was cut by 0 bases and J by 6 bases, with 8 bases left in between. The germline CDR1 and CDR2 sequences are MNHEY and SVGAGI. The CDR3 is 14 amino acids.